The clone carrying this T cell receptor beta chain was observed a single time. In the original analysis: Amplification from reference gene primers served as the basis for estimated nucleated cell counts. The repertoire was sequenced with immunoSEQ multiplex PCR; TCRdb's copy has only in-frame clones and lacks some. The V and J calls and clone size were taken over from that table, and D and trimming were inferred from the DNA. The profile shows about 200,000 clones, 80% to 95% of them singletons. This sample stems from a study of blood T cell repertoires in COVID-19. Study summary: Acute and convalescent COVID-19 samples came from the United States, Italy and Spain. PBMCs, B-cell-depleted T cells, or T cells provided the cDNA or gDNA that made up the material.

In germline, CDR1 is MNHEY, CDR2 SMNVEV (reference sequence). V shed 4 bases and J shed 5 bases, with 24 bases lying between them. This CDR3 spans 18 amino acids. Sequencing was carried out using peripheral blood. V is TRBV27 and J is TRBJ2-1; no firm D call. The receptor was isolated from a man over 45 with acute or convalescent COVID-19. Written as DNA, the CDR3 is TGTGCCAGCAGTTACCGTACGGCCTTGACGGGTCCACACAATGAGCAGTTCTTC. Translation: CASSYRTALTGPHNEQFF.